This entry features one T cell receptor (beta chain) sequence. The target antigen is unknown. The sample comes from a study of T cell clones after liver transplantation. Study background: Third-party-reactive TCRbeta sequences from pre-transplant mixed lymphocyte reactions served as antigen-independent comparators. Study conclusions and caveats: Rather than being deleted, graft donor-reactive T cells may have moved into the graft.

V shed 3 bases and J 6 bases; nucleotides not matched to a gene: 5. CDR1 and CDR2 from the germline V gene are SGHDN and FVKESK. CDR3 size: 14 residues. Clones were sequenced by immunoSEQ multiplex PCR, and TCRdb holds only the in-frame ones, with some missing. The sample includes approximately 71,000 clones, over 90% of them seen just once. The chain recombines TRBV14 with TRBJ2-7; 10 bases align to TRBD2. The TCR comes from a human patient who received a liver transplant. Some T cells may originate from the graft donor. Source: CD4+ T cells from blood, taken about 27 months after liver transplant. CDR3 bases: TGTGCCAGCAGCCAGACTAGCGGGTCGACCGAGCAGTACTTC. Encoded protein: CASSQTSGSTEQYF.